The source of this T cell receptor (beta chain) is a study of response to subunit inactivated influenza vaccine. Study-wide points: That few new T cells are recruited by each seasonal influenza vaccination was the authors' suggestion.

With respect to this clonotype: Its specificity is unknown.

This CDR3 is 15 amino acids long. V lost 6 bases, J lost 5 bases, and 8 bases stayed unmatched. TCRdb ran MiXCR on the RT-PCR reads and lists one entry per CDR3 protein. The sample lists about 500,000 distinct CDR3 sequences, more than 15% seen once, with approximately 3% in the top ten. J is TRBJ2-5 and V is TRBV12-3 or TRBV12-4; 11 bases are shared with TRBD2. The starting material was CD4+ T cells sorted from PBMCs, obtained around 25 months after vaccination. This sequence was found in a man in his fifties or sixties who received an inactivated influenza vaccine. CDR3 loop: CASSLVAGGGETQYF. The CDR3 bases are TGTGCCAGCAGCCTCGTAGCGGGAGGGGGTGAGACCCAGTACTTC.